Listed here are 25 T cell receptor beta chains from one sample, sequenced in a study of cytomegalovirus exposure and HLA in healthy donors. PCR used 60 Vbeta primers and 13 Jbeta primers. Repertoires were generated with immunoSEQ multiplex PCR, while TCRdb's copy carries only in-frame clones and drops some. The sample lists about 130,000 clones; 76% were seen once. The sequencing sample was made of PBMCs. These receptor sequences come from a man aged 45-65 years in good health and CMV-seronegative.

This chain connects TRBV6-1 to TRBJ2-5; D not certain. Deletions cut 2 bases from V and 7 bases from J, with 11 bases between. The V gene's germline CDR1 is MNHNS and CDR2 SASEGT. The CDR3 has 13 residues. CDR3 loop: CASSEQAGWTQYF. CDR3 DNA: TGTGCCAGCAGTGAACAGGCCGGTTGGACCCAGTACTTC.

V and J are TRBV5-1 and TRBJ2-1, with D uncertain. Trimming left V 4 bases short and J 3 bases short, with 11 bases between. The CDR3 covers 14 residues. Germline assignment: CDR1 SGHRS and CDR2 YFSETQ. CDR3 DNA sequence: TGCGCCAGCAGCCTTCACACACACTACAATGAGCAGTTCTTC. It specifies CASSLHTHYNEQFF.

The chain recombines TRBV6-7 with TRBJ2-3; a possible D gene is TRBD2 (5 bases). TRBV6-7 is designated an ORF whose function remains uncertain. Trimming removed 3 bases from V and 6 bases from J, with 22 bases in between. This CDR3 spans 17 amino acids. CDR3 sequence (DNA): TGTGCCAGCAGTTATACGTTCGGGTACGTGGGAGTGGATACGCAGTATTTT. Its translation: CASSYTFGYVGVDTQYF.

The chain combines TRBV7-9 with TRBJ2-7; 7 bases line up with TRBD2. CDR1 and CDR2 from the germline V gene are SEHNR and FQNEAQ (reference sequence). This CDR3 comprises 14 residues. The J segment lost 1 base and the V segment lost 3 bases, leaving 3 bases of the junction unmatched. Written as DNA, the CDR3 is TGTGCCAGCAGCTTCGGGGAGGGATCCTACGAGCAGTACTTC. Translation gives CASSFGEGSYEQYF.

The rearrangement joins TRBV5-8 to TRBJ2-5; possible D gene TRBD2, 5 bases. Judging by the DNA end, TRBJ2-7 fits better; the J call may be wrong. The CDR3 is 15 amino acids. CDR1 is SGHTS and CDR2 is YDEGEE in the germline V gene. The CDR3 spells CASSLGGNLGDEQYF. The CDR3 bases are TGTGCCAGCAGCTTAGGAGGTAATTTGGGCGACGAGCAGTACTTC.

This clone turned up a few times. This rearrangement joins TRBV5-8 to TRBJ2-7; 7 bases agree with TRBD1. The trim removed 4 bases at V and 2 bases at J, leaving 3 bases unmatched. Looked up from germline, CDR1 is SGHTS and CDR2 is YDEGEE. The CDR3 spans 13 residues. The CDR3 DNA reads as TGTGCCAGCAGCATAGGGGGCCCCTACGAGCAGTACTTC. This gives the protein CASSIGGPYEQYF.

The chain is built from TRBV5-1 and TRBJ1-6, with D tentatively TRBD1 (6 bases). The CDR3 totals 15 residues. Between the trimmed V and J ends, which lost 3 bases and 7 bases, there was a span of 14 bases. Germline lookup yields CDR1 SGHRS and CDR2 YFSETQ. The CDR3 nucleotides are TGCGCCAGCAGCTACTCGGACAGACTAAATTCACCCCTCCACTTT. Translating gives CASSYSDRLNSPLHF.

The chain combines TRBV18 with TRBJ2-7; 8 bases fit TRBD1. Germline trimming cut 2 bases from V and 2 bases from J; bases unmatched to any gene: 5. Germline V gene sequence: CDR1 KGHSH, CDR2 LQKENI. This CDR3 is 15 amino acids long. CDR3 nucleotide sequence: TGTGCCAGCTCACCAGGGACAGGACTAACCTACGAGCAGTACGTC. Translating gives CASSPGTGLTYEQYV.

The chain uses TRBV2 and TRBJ2-2, with 8 bases fitting TRBD1. This CDR3 contains 18 residues. Trimming removed 6 bases from V and 0 bases from J; junction bases left unmatched: 12. CDR1 SNHLY and CDR2 FYNNEI come from the germline V gene. CDR3 residues: CASRAFRDRSANTGELFF. CDR3 DNA: TGTGCCAGCAGAGCATTTCGGGACAGGTCTGCGAACACCGGGGAGCTGTTTTTT.

J is TRBJ1-6 and V is TRBV4-2; D perhaps matches TRBD1 (6 bases). V dropped 0 bases and J dropped 5 bases, with 8 bases sitting between them. The CDR3 contains 15 residues. Germline V gene lookup returns CDR1 LGHNA and CDR2 YNFKEQ. The CDR3 is CASSQEGANNSPLHF. The CDR3 coding sequence is TGTGCCAGCAGCCAAGAGGGGGCTAATAATTCACCCCTCCACTTT.

This chain links TRBV4-3 with TRBJ1-2; 12 bases line up with TRBD1. CDR3 length equals 17 residues. Germline V CDR1 and CDR2: LGHNA, YSLEER. The trim removed 0 bases at V and 6 bases at J, leaving 8 bases unmatched. This CDR3 is CASSQDPGTGGFHGYTF. The DNA for the CDR3 is TGCGCCAGCAGCCAAGACCCCGGGACAGGGGGCTTCCATGGCTACACCTTC.

The chain has TRBV29-1 and TRBJ2-7, with D uncertain. The CDR3 totals 12 residues. The ends were cut back, 8 bases at V and 0 bases at J, with 11 bases in the middle. Germline V lookup: CDR1 SQVTM, CDR2 ANQGSEA. The DNA of the CDR3 is TGCAGCCCCTCCGGTAACTCCTACGAGCAGTACTTC. It translates to CSPSGNSYEQYF.

The chain is built from TRBV7-6 and TRBJ2-5; D is ambiguous. V gave up 5 bases and J gave up 7 bases, with 17 bases separating them. Germline values: CDR1 SGHVS, CDR2 FNYEAQ. The CDR3 spans 14 residues. The CDR3 spells CASSPQALITTQYF. The CDR3, as DNA: TGTGCCAGCAGCCCCCAGGCGCTAATTACGACCCAGTACTTC.

This clone came up a few times. One end of the junction fails to match germline, which may point to a read error. The chain joins TRBV7-9 to TRBJ1-1, with D unresolved. This CDR3 region has 12 residues. The germline V gene encodes CDR1 SEHNR and CDR2 FQNEAQ (reference sequence). CDR3 residues: CSSSYGNTEAFF. For the CDR3, the DNA is TGTTCCAGCAGCTACGGGAACACTGAAGCTTTCTTT.

CDR3 nucleotide sequence: TGTGCCAGCAGCCGACAGGAGTATAATTCACCCCTCCACTTT. As protein: CASSRQEYNSPLHF. The J gene is TRBJ1-6, the V gene TRBV4-2; a weak D match, TRBD1 (6 bases). The ends were cut back, 4 bases at V and 4 bases at J, with 8 bases in the middle. CDR3 length equals 14 residues. CDR1 LGHNA and CDR2 YNFKEQ come from the germline V gene.

The CDR3 spells CASSLRTEETQYF. In DNA, the CDR3 is TGTGCCAGCTCACTTCGGACAGAAGAGACCCAGTACTTC. The V and J genes are TRBV18 and TRBJ2-5, with D possibly matching TRBD1 (6 bases). Trimming took off 4 bases at V and 3 bases at J, with 9 bases between the two ends. The CDR3 contains 13 residues. The germline V gene has CDR1 KGHSH and CDR2 LQKENI.

The V gene is TRBV7-9, the J gene TRBJ1-2; 7 nucleotides line up with TRBD1. CDR1 and CDR2 from the germline V gene are SEHNR and FQNEAQ (reference sequence). This CDR3 contains 14 residues. After removal of 5 bases from V and 6 bases from J, the junction contained 9 bases not matched to a gene. The CDR3 DNA reads as TGTGCCAGCAGCCCCGGGACAGAGGGTAATGGCTACACCTTC. Its translation: CASSPGTEGNGYTF.

J is TRBJ1-5 and V is TRBV5-1, with D unclear. Trimming removed 0 bases at V and 0 bases at J, with 10 bases between. From germline, CDR1 is SGHRS and CDR2 YFSETQ. The length of the CDR3 is 16 residues. CDR3 bases: TGCGCCAGCAGCTTGGGCGGGGAGGCTAGCAATCAGCCCCAGCATTTT. Translated: CASSLGGEASNQPQHF.

This clone was seen a few times. The rearrangement uses TRBV5-1 and TRBJ2-7; tentative D call: TRBD1 (6 bases). Germline CDR1 is SGHRS and CDR2 is YFSETQ. The CDR3 is 14 residues long. Trimming pared 4 bases from V and 3 bases from J, leaving 14 bases between. In nucleotides, the CDR3 is TGCGCCAGCAGCCCGGACAGTAGGAACTACGAGCAGTACTTC. Protein product: CASSPDSRNYEQYF. Supplemented by reference TRBV5-1 and TRBJ2-7, the full variable domain reads KAGVTQTPRYLIKTRGQQVTLSCSPISGHRSVSWYQQTPGQGLQFLFEYFSETQRNKGNFPGRFSGRQFSNSRSEMNVSTLELGDSALYLCASSPDSRNYEQYFGPGTRLTVT.

This rearrangement joins TRBV18 to TRBJ1-5, with a weak D call TRBD1 (6 bases). Trimming pared 6 bases from V and 4 bases from J, leaving 16 bases between. The CDR3 contains 15 residues. From germline, CDR1 is KGHSH and CDR2 LQKENI. The CDR3 DNA sequence: TGTGCCAGCTCGGAGTATGGGACAAGGAATCAGCCCCAGCATTTT. Its translation is CASSEYGTRNQPQHF.

This clone is medium-sized. J is TRBJ2-7 and V is TRBV7-9; D not resolved. The CDR3 is 12 amino acids. The ends were cut back, 2 bases at V and 6 bases at J, with 8 bases in the middle. CDR1 is SEHNR, CDR2 FQNEAQ, per germline (reference sequence). The CDR3, as DNA: TGTGCCAGCAGCTTATCGGGTCTCGAGCAGTACGTC. Encoded protein: CASSLSGLEQYV.

This clone was detected only a few times. The V and J genes are TRBV7-2 and TRBJ1-2; unclear D gene. The CDR3 runs 16 residues. V shed 5 bases and J shed 2 bases, with 18 bases lying between them. Germline CDR1 is SGHTA and CDR2 is FQGNSA. The CDR3 DNA is TGTGCCAGCAGCCCCTGGAGGTACACCTTAAACTATGGCTACACCTTC. Its protein is CASSPWRYTLNYGYTF.

This rearrangement joins TRBV10-2 to TRBJ1-5; 8 bases map to TRBD1. From germline, CDR1 is WSHSY and CDR2 SAAADI. The CDR3 has 18 amino acids. Unmatched junction bases numbered 11, after V lost 0 bases and J lost 4 bases. The CDR3 coding sequence is TGCGCCAGCAGTGAGTCGATGGGAGGAACAGGGGGAAATCAGCCCCAGCATTTT. As protein: CASSESMGGTGGNQPQHF.

The chain is built from TRBV2 and TRBJ1-2; TRBD1 matches 8 bases. V shed 6 bases and J 5 bases; nucleotides not matched to a gene: 8. The length of the CDR3 is 14 residues. Germline CDR1 is SNHLY and CDR2 is FYNNEI. CDR3 nucleotides: TGTGCCAGCAGCTCGGACAGGGTTCAGTATGGCTACACCTTC. It is translated as CASSSDRVQYGYTF.

The V and J genes are TRBV28 and TRBJ2-3; a weak D match, TRBD2 (6 bases). Germline loops: CDR1 MDHEN, CDR2 SYDVKM. V shed 3 bases and J shed 1 base, with 11 bases lying between them. This CDR3 has 15 residues. CDR3: CASSFERVRTDTQYF. Here the CDR3 DNA reads TGTGCCAGCAGTTTTGAGCGGGTCCGCACAGATACGCAGTATTTT.